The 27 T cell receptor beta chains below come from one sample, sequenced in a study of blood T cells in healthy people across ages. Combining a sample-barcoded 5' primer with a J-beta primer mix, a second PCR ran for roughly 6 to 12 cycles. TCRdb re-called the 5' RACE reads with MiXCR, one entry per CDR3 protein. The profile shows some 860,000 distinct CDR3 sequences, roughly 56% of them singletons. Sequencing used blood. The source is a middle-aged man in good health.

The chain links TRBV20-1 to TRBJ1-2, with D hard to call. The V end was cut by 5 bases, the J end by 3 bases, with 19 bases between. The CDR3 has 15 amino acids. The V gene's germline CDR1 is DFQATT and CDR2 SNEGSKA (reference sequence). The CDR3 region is CSALSKQWTDYGYTF. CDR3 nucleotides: TGCAGTGCTCTCTCAAAACAGTGGACGGACTATGGCTACACCTTC.

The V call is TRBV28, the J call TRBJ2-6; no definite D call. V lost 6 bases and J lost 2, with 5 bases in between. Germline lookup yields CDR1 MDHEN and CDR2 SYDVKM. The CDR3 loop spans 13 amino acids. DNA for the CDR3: TGTGCCAGCAGACTGGCTGGGGCCAACGTCCTGACTTTC. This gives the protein CASRLAGANVLTF.

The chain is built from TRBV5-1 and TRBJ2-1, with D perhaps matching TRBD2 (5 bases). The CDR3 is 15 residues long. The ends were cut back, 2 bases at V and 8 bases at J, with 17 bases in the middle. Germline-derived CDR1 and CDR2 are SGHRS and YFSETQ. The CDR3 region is CASSLTRLQSDEQFF. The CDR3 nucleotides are TGCGCCAGCAGCTTAACTAGACTTCAATCCGATGAGCAGTTCTTC. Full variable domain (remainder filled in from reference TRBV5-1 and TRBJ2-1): KAGVTQTPRYLIKTRGQQVTLSCSPISGHRSVSWYQQTPGQGLQFLFEYFSETQRNKGNFPGRFSGRQFSNSRSEMNVSTLELGDSALYLCASSLTRLQSDEQFFGPGTRLTVL.

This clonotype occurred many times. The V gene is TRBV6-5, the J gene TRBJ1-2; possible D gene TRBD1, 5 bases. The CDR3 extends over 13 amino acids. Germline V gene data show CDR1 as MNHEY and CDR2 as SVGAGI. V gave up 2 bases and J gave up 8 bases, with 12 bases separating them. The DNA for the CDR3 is TGTGCCAGCAGTTACGGCAGGGTCGACGGCTACACCTTC. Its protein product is CASSYGRVDGYTF.

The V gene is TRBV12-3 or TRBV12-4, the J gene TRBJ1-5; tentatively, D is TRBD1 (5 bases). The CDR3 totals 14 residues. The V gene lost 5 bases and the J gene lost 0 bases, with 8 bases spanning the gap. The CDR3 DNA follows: TGTGCCAGCAGTATCGGACATAGCAATCAGCCCCAGCATTTT. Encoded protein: CASSIGHSNQPQHF.

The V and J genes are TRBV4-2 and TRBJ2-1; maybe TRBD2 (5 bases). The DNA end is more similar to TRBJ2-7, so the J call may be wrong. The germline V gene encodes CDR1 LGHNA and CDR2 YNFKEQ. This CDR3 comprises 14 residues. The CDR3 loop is CASSPGPDYNEQYF. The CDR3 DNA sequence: TGTGCCAGCAGCCCCGGACCCGACTACAATGAGCAGTACTTC.

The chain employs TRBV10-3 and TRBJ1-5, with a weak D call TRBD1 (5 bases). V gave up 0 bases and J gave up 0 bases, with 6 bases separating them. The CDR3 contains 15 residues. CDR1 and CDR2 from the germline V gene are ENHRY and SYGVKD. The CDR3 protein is CAISESGDSNQPQHF. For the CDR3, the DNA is TGTGCCATCAGTGAGTCGGGGGATAGCAATCAGCCCCAGCATTTT.

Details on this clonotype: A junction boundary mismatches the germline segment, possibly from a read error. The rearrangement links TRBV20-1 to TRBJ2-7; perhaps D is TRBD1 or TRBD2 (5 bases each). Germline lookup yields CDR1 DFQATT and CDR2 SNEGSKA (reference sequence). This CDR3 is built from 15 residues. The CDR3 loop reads CSASLWGKSSYERYF. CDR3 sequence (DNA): TGCAGTGCTAGTTTGTGGGGGAAAAGCTCCTACGAGCGGTACTTC.

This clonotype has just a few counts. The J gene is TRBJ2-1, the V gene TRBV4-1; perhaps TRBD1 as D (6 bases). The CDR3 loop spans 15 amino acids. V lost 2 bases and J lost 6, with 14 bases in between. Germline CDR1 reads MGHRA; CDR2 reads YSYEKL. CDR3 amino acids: CASSQRLGQPNEQFF. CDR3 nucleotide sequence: TGCGCCAGCAGCCAACGTCTAGGACAGCCCAATGAGCAGTTCTTC.

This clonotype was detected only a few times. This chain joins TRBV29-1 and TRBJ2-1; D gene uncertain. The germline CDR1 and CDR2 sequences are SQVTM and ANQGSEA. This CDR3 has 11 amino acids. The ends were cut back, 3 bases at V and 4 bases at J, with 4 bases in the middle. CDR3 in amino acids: CSVEVYNEQFF. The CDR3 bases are TGCAGCGTTGAGGTTTACAATGAGCAGTTCTTC.

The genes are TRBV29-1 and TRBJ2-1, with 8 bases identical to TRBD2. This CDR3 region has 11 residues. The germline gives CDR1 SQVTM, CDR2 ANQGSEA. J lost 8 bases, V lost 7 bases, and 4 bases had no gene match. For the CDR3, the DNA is TGCAGCGGCGGGAGGTCCGATGAGCAGTTCTTC. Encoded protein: CSGGRSDEQFF.

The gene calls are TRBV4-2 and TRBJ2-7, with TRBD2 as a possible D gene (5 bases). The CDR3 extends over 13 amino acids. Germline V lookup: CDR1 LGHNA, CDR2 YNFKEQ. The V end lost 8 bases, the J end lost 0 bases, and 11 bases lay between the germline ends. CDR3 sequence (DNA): TGTGCCAGCGCCGAGGGATCCTCCTACGAGCAGTACTTC. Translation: CASAEGSSYEQYF.

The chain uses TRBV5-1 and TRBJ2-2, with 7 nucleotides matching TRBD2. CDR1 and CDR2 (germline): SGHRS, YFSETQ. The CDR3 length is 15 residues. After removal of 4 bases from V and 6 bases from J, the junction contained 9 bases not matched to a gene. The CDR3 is CASSATQTSSGELFF. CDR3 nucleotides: TGCGCCAGCAGCGCTACCCAGACTAGCTCCGGGGAGCTGTTTTTT.

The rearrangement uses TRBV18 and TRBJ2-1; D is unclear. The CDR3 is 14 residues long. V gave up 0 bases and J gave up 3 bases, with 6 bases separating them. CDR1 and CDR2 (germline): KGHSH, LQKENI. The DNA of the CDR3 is TGTGCCAGCTCACCACCGTCCCTCTACAATGAGCAGTTCTTC. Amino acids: CASSPPSLYNEQFF.

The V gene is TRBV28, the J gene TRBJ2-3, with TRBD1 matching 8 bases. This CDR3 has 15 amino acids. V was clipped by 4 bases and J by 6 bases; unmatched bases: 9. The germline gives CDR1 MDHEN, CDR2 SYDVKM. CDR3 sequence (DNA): TGTGCCAGCAGTTACGGGACAGGCGATAAGGATACGCAGTATTTT. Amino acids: CASSYGTGDKDTQYF.

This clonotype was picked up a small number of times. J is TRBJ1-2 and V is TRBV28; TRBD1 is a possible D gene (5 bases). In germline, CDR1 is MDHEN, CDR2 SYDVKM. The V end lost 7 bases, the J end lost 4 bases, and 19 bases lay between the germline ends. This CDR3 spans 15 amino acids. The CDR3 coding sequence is TGTGCCAGCACCTCCGGGACCAGAGGCCTCTATGGCTACACCTTC. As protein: CASTSGTRGLYGYTF.

The CDR3 DNA sequence: TGTGCCAGCAGCTCGGGACTGGTTAGGGGTGAGCAGTTCTTC. Protein: CASSSGLVRGEQFF. The chain combines TRBV5-4 with TRBJ2-1; TRBD2 is a possible D gene (6 bases). The length of the CDR3 is 14 residues. From germline, CDR1 is SGHNT and CDR2 YYREEE (reference sequence). V shed 3 bases and J shed 9 bases, with 16 bases lying between them.

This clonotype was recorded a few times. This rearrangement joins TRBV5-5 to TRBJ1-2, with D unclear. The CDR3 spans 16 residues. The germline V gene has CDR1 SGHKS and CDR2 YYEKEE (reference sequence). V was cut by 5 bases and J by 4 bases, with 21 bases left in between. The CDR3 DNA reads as TGTGCCAGCAGTCTACGAGCCGACGCTAAGATCTATGGCTACACCTTC. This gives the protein CASSLRADAKIYGYTF.

In DNA, the CDR3 is TGCGCCAGCAGCCCAACGGAAGAGAATGGCTACACCTTC. It yields the protein CASSPTEENGYTF. This sequence joins TRBV5-1 and TRBJ1-2; D is undetermined. In germline, CDR1 is SGHRS, CDR2 YFSETQ. The CDR3 spans 13 residues. Trimming shortened V by 4 bases and J by 6 bases, and 13 bases separated the two germline ends.

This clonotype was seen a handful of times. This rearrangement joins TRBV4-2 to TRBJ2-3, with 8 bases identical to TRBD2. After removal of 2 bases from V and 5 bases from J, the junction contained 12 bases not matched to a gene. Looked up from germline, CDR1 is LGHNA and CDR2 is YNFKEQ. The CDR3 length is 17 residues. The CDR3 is CASSQLSGGEPGDTQYF. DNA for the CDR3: TGTGCCAGCAGCCAATTAAGCGGGGGCGAACCGGGAGATACGCAGTATTTT.

The CDR3: CASSPASGSYEQYF. The CDR3 DNA reads as TGTGCCAGTAGTCCAGCTAGCGGGAGCTACGAGCAGTACTTC. V usage is TRBV19 and J usage is TRBJ2-7; TRBD2 matches 10 bases. The CDR3 totals 14 residues. Looked up from germline, CDR1 is LNHDA and CDR2 is SQIVND (reference sequence). V gave up 5 bases and J gave up 3 bases; unmatched junction bases: 4.

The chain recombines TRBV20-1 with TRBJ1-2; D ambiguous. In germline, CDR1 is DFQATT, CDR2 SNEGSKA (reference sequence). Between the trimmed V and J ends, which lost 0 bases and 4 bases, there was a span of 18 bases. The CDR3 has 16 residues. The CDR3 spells CSARESSVPASYGYTF. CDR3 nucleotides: TGCAGTGCTAGAGAGAGCAGCGTCCCGGCAAGCTATGGCTACACCTTC.

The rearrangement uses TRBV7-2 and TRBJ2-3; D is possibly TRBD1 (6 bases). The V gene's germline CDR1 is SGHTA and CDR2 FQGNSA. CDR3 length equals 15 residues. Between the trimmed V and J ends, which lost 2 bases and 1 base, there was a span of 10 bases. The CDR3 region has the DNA TGTGCCAGCAGCTTATCGGGACACGGCACAGATACGCAGTATTTT. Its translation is CASSLSGHGTDTQYF. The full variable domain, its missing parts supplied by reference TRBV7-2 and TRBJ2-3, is GAGVSQSPSNKVTEKGKDVELRCDPISGHTALYWYRQSLGQGLEFLIYFQGNSAPDKSGLPSDRFSAERTGGSVSTLTIQRTQQEDSAVYLCASSLSGHGTDTQYFGPGTRLTVL.

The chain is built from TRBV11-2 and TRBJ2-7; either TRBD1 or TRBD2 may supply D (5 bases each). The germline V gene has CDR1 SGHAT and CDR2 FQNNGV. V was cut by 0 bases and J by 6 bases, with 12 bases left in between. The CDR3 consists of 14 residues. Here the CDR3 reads CASSLDRTGLEQYF. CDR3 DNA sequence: TGTGCCAGCAGCTTAGATCGGACGGGGCTCGAGCAGTACTTC.

The CDR3 nucleotides read TGTGCCAGCAGGCCGACAGGGGACGGGCAGCCCCAGCATTTT. This translates into CASRPTGDGQPQHF. V usage is TRBV28 and J usage is TRBJ1-5, with 8 positions matching TRBD1. Trimming cost V 6 bases and J 7 bases; bases outside gene matches: 8. The germline V gene encodes CDR1 MDHEN and CDR2 SYDVKM. The CDR3 is made up of 14 amino acids.

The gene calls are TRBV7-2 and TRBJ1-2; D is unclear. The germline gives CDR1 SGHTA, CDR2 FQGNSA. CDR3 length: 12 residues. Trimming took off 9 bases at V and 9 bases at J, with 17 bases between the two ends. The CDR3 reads CASSARTTSYTF. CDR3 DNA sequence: TGTGCCAGTAGCGCCCGAACCACAAGCTACACCTTC.

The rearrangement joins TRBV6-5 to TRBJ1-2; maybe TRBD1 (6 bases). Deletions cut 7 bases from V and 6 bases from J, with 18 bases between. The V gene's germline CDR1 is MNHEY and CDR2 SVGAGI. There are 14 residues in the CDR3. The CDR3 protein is CASTIRGRFHGYTF. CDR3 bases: TGTGCCAGCACGATCAGGGGCAGGTTTCATGGCTACACCTTC.